The TCR beta chain described here comes from a study of T cells after yellow fever vaccination. The germline V gene encodes CDR1 KGHSH and CDR2 LQKENI. This CDR3 is 15 amino acids long. V shed 3 bases and J 5 bases; nucleotides not matched to a gene: 10. TCRdb reprocessed the 5' RACE reads via MiXCR and lists one record per CDR3 protein. Of approximately 550,000 distinct CDR3 sequences listed, roughly 12% are singletons. Here the sequenced sample was PBMCs, taken on the day of the yellow fever booster vaccination. The chain employs TRBV18 and TRBJ2-7; TRBD2 agrees at 7 bases. This clonotype was obtained from a man aged 25-45 years who received the YFV17D yellow fever vaccine. The CDR3 coding sequence is TGTGCCAGCTCACCCTCGGGACTACCATCCGACGAGCAGTACTTC. Translating it yields CASSPSGLPSDEQYF.